This T cell receptor (beta chain) originates from a study of blood T cell repertoires in COVID-19. Study details: The samples span acute and convalescent COVID-19 from the United States, Italy and Spain. PBMCs, B-cell-depleted T cells, or T cells provided the cDNA or gDNA that made up the material.

Losses at the gene ends were 0 bases for V and 3 bases for J; bases not matched to a gene: 3. Germline V lookup: CDR1 SGHRS, CDR2 YFSETQ. This CDR3 spans 15 amino acids. The authors' processing: Reference gene primer amplification in the assay estimated nucleated cell counts. The repertoire was sequenced with immunoSEQ multiplex PCR; TCRdb's copy has only in-frame clones and lacks some. Clonal size and the V and J genes are those of that table, whereas D and trimming came from the DNA. This table has 100,000 to 150,000 clones, approximately 83% appearing once. The TCR was taken from a man older than 75 with active or convalescent COVID-19. The chain links TRBV5-1 to TRBJ2-7; 10 positions match TRBD1. The sequencing sample was made of peripheral blood. CDR3 sequence: CASSLGGTGVYEQYF. For the CDR3, the DNA is TGCGCCAGCAGCTTGGGCGGGACAGGGGTCTACGAGCAGTACTTC.